This T cell receptor beta chain emerged from a study of T cell repertoires in cytomegalovirus infection. In the study overall: A matching HLA type, together with CMV infection, was signaled by public TCR beta signatures.

The CDR3 loop spans 15 amino acids. CDR1 LGHNT and CDR2 FRNRAP come from the germline V gene. Unmatched junction bases numbered 7, after V lost 4 bases and J lost 4 bases. Findings and limits, study-wide: The response measured ex vivo was dominated by TCR beta clonotypes (HLA-C-restricted and CMV-specific). Carriers of CMV and the relevant HLA type were discriminated by public TCR beta frequency.

TCRdb used MiXCR to reprocess the reads, holding one entry per CDR3 protein. Among nearly 650,000 distinct CDR3 sequences listed, 20% to 25% were seen once. Ten or more counts support this clonotype. The antigen is unknown. The sequencing sample was made of CD8+ T cells from PBMCs. This receptor was taken from a human donor in good health (CMV status not recorded). Some clones in this sample may be carry-over from other donors' samples. This chain uses TRBV12-5 with TRBJ2-5; TRBD1 agrees at 9 bases. The CDR3 sequence: CASGSWTGVGETQYF. The CDR3 DNA is TGTGCTAGTGGTTCCTGGACAGGGGTCGGAGAGACCCAGTACTTC.